A selection of T cell receptor beta chains follows, all from one sample in a study of shared clonotypes between healthy human individuals. Sequenced by immunoSEQ multiplex PCR; TCRdb stores in-frame clones only, minus some. The table shows some 2.4 million clones, with 93% occurring only once. Input material: naive CD4+ T cells from PBMCs. Receptor source: a man younger than 35 in good health. Some clones in this sample may be carry-over from other donors' samples. Each CDR3 is given with its conserved first and last residue. A D gene is named only where the DNA matches it firmly. Only some rows state a clone size, as once, few, many or a class for expanded clones.

V: TRBV28
size: -
J: TRBJ2-7
D: TRBD2
DNA: TGTGCCAGCAGAACCGGGACTAGCGCCTACGAGCAGTACTTC
CDR3: CASRTGTSAYEQYF

V: TRBV7-9
size: few
J: TRBJ2-4
D: -
DNA: TGTGCCAGCAGCGAAAGAGGACAGAGTCAGTACTTC
CDR3: CASSERGQSQYF

V: TRBV6-1
size: -
J: TRBJ1-2
D: -
DNA: TGTGCCAGCAGTGAAGGGGGTTATGGCTACACCTTC
CDR3: CASSEGGYGYTF

V: TRBV7-8
size: -
J: TRBJ2-3
D: -
DNA: TGTGCCAGCAGCTTAGCTAAGTCTAGCGTGGATACGCAGTATTTT
CDR3: CASSLAKSSVDTQYF

V: TRBV4-1
size: -
J: TRBJ2-1
D: -
DNA: TGCGCCAGCAGCCCGGCCTTGTTCAATGAGCAGTTCTTC
CDR3: CASSPALFNEQFF

V: TRBV28
size: -
J: TRBJ2-6
D: -
DNA: TGTGCCAGTCAGAGCTTGTCTGGGGCCAACGTCCTGACTTTC
CDR3: CASQSLSGANVLTF

V: TRBV11-3
size: -
J: TRBJ2-7
D: -
DNA: TGTGCCAGCAGCTTAGGAGGGCAGGAAAGGCAGTACTTC
CDR3: CASSLGGQERQYF

V: TRBV5-4
size: -
J: TRBJ2-5
D: -
DNA: TGTGCCAGCCGCGCCGACCAGTACCAAGAGACCCAGTACTTC
CDR3: CASRADQYQETQYF

V: TRBV2
size: -
J: TRBJ2-7
D: -
DNA: TGTGCCAGCACCGAAAACCCGGACGCGGTCTCCTACGAGCAGTACTTC
CDR3: CASTENPDAVSYEQYF

V: TRBV2
size: -
J: TRBJ2-7
D: -
DNA: TGTGCCAGCAGTTCTGCAGCGTCCTCCGAGCAGTACTTC
CDR3: CASSSAASSEQYF

V: TRBV30
size: -
J: TRBJ2-3
D: -
DNA: TGTGCCTGGAGTGCGGGGGGCGGCACAGATACGCAGTATTTT
CDR3: CAWSAGGGTDTQYF

V: TRBV14
size: -
J: TRBJ2-1
D: -
DNA: TGTGCCAGCAGCCATTCCATTGGGAGTAATGAGCAGTTCTTC
CDR3: CASSHSIGSNEQFF

V: TRBV7-6
size: once
J: TRBJ2-5
D: TRBD2
DNA: TGTGCCAGCAGCCTAAGAAGTGCGACTAGCGGCCAAGAGACCCAGTACTTC
CDR3: CASSLRSATSGQETQYF

V: TRBV7-8
size: -
J: TRBJ2-7
D: -
DNA: TGTGCCAGCAGCCTGGCCGGGACAAGCTACGAGCAGTACTTC
CDR3: CASSLAGTSYEQYF

V: TRBV25-1
size: -
J: TRBJ1-5
D: -
DNA: TGTGCCAGCAGTGAATTGCTGAGCAATCAGCCCCAGCATTTT
CDR3: CASSELLSNQPQHF

V: TRBV5-4
size: -
J: TRBJ2-5
D: -
DNA: TGTGCCAGCAGCCATCGGGAGCCGGGTCGGGAGACCCAGTACTTC
CDR3: CASSHREPGRETQYF

V: TRBV20-1
size: -
J: TRBJ2-3
D: -
DNA: TGCAGTGCTAGATTGGGAGCTACGCAGTATTTT
CDR3: CSARLGATQYF

V: TRBV11-2
size: -
J: TRBJ2-5
D: -
DNA: TGTGCCAGCAGCCCACTTGGCGGAACCCAAGAGACCCAGTACTTC
CDR3: CASSPLGGTQETQYF

V: TRBV7-2
size: -
J: TRBJ1-2
D: -
DNA: TGTGCCAGCAGCTTAGAAGGGGCAACAAACACCTATGGCTACACCTTC
CDR3: CASSLEGATNTYGYTF

V: TRBV19
size: -
J: TRBJ2-2
D: -
DNA: TGTGCCAGTAGTATCTGGACACCTTACACCGGGGAGCTGTTTTTT
CDR3: CASSIWTPYTGELFF

V: TRBV6-4
size: -
J: TRBJ1-3
D: -
DNA: TGTGCCAGCAGTGACTCGATCGGGGGCGCCGGGCAGTCTGGAAACACCATATATTTT
CDR3: CASSDSIGGAGQSGNTIYF

V: TRBV6-1
size: once
J: TRBJ1-4
D: -
DNA: TGTGCCAGCAGGAGGTTTAATGAAAAACTGTTTTTT
CDR3: CASRRFNEKLFF

V: TRBV7-2
size: once
J: TRBJ2-1
D: -
DNA: TGTGCCAGCAGCTACCAAGGGGTCACCTACAATGAGCAGTTCTTC
CDR3: CASSYQGVTYNEQFF

V: TRBV11-3
size: -
J: TRBJ2-7
D: -
DNA: TGTGCCAGCAGCTTAGGAGGAGGGCGCGAGCAGTACTTC
CDR3: CASSLGGGREQYF

V: TRBV4-3
size: once
J: TRBJ2-7
D: TRBD2
DNA: TGCGCCAGCAGCCAAGCCAAGACTAGCGACTCCTACGAGCAGTACTTC
CDR3: CASSQAKTSDSYEQYF

V: TRBV7-3
size: -
J: TRBJ1-2
D: -
DNA: TGTGCCAGCAGCTTGCTGCCGGGACCTACTAACTATGGCTACACCTTC
CDR3: CASSLLPGPTNYGYTF

V: TRBV5-1
size: once
J: TRBJ1-4
D: -
DNA: TGCGCCAGCAGCTTGGTAGTGCGCGGAACTAATGAAAAACTGTTTTTT
CDR3: CASSLVVRGTNEKLFF

V: TRBV6-1
size: -
J: TRBJ1-5
D: -
DNA: TGTGCCAGCACCGCCCAGGTGGGGATGGGCCAGCCCCAGCATTTT
CDR3: CASTAQVGMGQPQHF

V: TRBV10-3
size: -
J: TRBJ2-1
D: -
DNA: TGTGCCATCAGCTCAGATCCCTACAATGAGCAGTTCTTC
CDR3: CAISSDPYNEQFF

V: TRBV29-1
size: -
J: TRBJ2-5
D: TRBD1
DNA: TGCAGCGTGGGACAGGTCTTGAAAGAGACCCAGTACTTC
CDR3: CSVGQVLKETQYF

V: TRBV9
size: -
J: TRBJ2-5
D: -
DNA: TGTGCCAGCAGCTCCGGGGTAGAAGAGACCCAGTACTTC
CDR3: CASSSGVEETQYF

V: TRBV10-3
size: -
J: TRBJ1-2
D: TRBD1
DNA: TGTGCCATCGGAAACAGGGGTGACTATGGCTACACCTTC
CDR3: CAIGNRGDYGYTF